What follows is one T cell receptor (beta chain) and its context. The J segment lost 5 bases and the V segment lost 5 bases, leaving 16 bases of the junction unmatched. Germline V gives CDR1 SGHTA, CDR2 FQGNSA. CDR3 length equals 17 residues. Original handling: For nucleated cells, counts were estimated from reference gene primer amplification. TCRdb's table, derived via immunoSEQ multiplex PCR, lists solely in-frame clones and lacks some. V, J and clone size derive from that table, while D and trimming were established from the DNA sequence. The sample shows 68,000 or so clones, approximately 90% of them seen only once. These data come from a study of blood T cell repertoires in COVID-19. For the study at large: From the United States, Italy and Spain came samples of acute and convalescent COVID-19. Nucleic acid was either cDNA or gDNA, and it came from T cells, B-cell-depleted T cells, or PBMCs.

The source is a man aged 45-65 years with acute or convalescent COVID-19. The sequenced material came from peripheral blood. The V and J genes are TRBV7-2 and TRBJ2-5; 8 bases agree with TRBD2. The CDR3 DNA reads TGTGCCAGCAGCCCCGGGCTGAGTCGGGAGGGGAGGGAGACCCAGTACTTC. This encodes CASSPGLSREGRETQYF.